The sequence of this T cell receptor beta chain was determined in a study of blood T cell repertoires in COVID-19. Study background: From T cells, B-cell-depleted T cells, or PBMCs came the material, which was cDNA or gDNA.

Original analysis: Reference gene primer amplification gave estimated nucleated cell counts. Measured with immunoSEQ multiplex PCR; TCRdb has only the in-frame clones, and not every one. V, J and clone size reflect that table, while D and trimming were determined from the DNA. The sample records 55,000 to 85,000 clones, 80% to 90% being singletons. The trim removed 5 bases at V and 5 bases at J, leaving 7 bases unmatched. CDR3 size: 14 residues. The germline CDR1 and CDR2 sequences are SGHRS and YFSETQ. The sample taken for sequencing was peripheral blood. This chain joins TRBV5-1 and TRBJ1-1, with TRBD1 matching over 9 bases. The sequence was obtained from a woman in her late teens or twenties with acute or convalescent COVID-19. The CDR3 DNA reads TGCGCCAGCAGAATGGACAGGGGTAGGACTGAAGCTTTCTTT. Amino acids: CASRMDRGRTEAFF.